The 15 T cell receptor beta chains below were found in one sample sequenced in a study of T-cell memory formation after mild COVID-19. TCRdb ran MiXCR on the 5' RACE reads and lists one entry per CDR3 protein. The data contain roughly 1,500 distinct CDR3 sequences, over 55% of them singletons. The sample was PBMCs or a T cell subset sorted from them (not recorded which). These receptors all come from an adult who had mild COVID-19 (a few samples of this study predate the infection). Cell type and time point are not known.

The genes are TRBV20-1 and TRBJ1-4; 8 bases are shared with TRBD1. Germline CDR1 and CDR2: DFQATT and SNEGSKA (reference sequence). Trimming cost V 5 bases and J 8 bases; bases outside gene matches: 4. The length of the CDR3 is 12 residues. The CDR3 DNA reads TGCAGTGCTCGACAGGGGAGAGAAAAACTGTTTTTT. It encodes CSARQGREKLFF.

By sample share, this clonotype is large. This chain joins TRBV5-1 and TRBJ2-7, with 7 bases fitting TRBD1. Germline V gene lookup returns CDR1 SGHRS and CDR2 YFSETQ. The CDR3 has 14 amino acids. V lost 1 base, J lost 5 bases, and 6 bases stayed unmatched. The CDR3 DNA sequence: TGCGCCAGCAGCTTGCCCGGGACAGCCAACGAGCAGTACTTC. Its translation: CASSLPGTANEQYF.

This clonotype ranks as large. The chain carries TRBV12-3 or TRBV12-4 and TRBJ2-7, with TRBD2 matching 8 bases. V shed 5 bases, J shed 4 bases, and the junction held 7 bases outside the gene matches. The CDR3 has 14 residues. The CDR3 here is CASSKRVAGYEQYF. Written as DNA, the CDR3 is TGTGCCAGCAGTAAGAGGGTAGCGGGGTACGAGCAGTACTTC.

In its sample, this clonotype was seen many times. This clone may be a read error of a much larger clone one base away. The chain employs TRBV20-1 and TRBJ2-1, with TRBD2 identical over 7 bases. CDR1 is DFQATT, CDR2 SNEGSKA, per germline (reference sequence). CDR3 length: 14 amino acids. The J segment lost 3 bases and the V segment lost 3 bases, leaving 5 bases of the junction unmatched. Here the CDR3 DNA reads TGCAGTGCTAGGTCCGCGGGAGACTACAATGAGCAGTTCTTC. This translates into CSARSAGDYNEQFF.

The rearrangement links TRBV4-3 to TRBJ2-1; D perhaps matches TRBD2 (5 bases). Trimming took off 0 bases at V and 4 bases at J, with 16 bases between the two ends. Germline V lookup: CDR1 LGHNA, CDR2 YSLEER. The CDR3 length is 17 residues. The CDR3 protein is CASSQDGVSWEYNEQFF. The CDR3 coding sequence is TGCGCCAGCAGCCAAGATGGGGTCAGCTGGGAGTACAATGAGCAGTTCTTC.

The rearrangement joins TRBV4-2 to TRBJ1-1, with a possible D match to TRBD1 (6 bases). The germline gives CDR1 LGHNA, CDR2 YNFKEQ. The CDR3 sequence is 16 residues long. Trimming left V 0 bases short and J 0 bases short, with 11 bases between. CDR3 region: CASSQDGGLMNTEAFF. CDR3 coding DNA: TGTGCCAGCAGCCAAGACGGGGGGCTCATGAACACTGAAGCTTTCTTT.

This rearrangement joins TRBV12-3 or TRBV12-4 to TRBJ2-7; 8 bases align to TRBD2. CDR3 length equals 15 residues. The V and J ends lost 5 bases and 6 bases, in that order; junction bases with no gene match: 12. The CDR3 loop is CASSPSRGGTVEQYF. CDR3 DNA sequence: TGTGCCAGCAGTCCCTCTCGGGGGGGAACGGTCGAGCAGTACTTC.

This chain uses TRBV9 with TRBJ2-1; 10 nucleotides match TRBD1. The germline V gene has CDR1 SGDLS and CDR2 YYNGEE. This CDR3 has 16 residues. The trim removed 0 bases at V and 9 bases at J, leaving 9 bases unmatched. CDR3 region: CASSVVGTGDFSEQFF. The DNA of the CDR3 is TGTGCCAGCAGCGTAGTGGGGACAGGGGATTTTAGTGAGCAGTTCTTC.

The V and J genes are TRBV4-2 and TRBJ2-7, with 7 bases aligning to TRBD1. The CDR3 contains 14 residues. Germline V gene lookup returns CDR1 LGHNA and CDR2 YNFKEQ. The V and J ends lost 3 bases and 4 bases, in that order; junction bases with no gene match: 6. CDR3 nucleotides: TGTGCCAGCAGCCAGGCCGGGACAGTGTACGAGCAGTACTTC. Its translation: CASSQAGTVYEQYF.

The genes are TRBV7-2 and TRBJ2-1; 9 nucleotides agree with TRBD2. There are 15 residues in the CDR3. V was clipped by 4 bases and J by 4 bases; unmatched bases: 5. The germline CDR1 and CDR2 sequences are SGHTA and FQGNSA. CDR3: CASSSSGEPYNEQFF. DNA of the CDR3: TGTGCCAGCAGCTCTAGCGGGGAGCCATACAATGAGCAGTTCTTC.

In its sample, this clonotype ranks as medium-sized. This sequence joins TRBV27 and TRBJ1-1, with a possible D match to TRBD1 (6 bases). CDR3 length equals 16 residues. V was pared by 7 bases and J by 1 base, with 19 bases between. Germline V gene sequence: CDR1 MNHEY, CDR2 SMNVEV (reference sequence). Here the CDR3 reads CASTPSAGTPNTEAFF. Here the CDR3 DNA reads TGTGCCAGCACCCCTTCGGCAGGGACACCGAACACTGAAGCTTTCTTT.

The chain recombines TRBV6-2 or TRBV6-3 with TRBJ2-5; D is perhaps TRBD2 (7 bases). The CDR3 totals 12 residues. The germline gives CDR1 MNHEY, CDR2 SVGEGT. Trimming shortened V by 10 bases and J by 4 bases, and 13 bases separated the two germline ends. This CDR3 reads CATQRGGETQYF. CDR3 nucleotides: TGTGCCACTCAGAGGGGGGGAGAGACCCAGTACTTC.

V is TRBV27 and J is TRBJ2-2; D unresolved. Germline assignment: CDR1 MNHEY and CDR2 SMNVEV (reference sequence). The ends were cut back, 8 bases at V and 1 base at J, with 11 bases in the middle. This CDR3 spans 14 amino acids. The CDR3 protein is CASRVAGNTGELFF. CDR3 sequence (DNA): TGTGCCAGCCGGGTCGCAGGGAACACCGGGGAGCTGTTTTTT.

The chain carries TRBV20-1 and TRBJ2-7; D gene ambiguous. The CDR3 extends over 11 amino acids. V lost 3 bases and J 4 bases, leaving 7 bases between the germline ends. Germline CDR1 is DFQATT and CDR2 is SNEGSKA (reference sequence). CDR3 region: CSASKQYEQYV. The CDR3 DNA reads TGCAGTGCTAGTAAGCAGTACGAGCAGTACGTC.

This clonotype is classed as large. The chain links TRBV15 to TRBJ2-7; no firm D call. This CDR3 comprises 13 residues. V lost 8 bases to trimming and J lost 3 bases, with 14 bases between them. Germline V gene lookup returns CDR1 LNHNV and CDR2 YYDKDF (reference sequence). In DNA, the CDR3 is TGTGCCACCTCCGTTGCCACTGGCTACGAGCAGTACTTC. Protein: CATSVATGYEQYF.